This T cell receptor beta chain came from a study of shared clonotypes between healthy human individuals. Study-level findings and limits: Larger richness was generally estimated for naive than memory subsets.

Naive CD8 cells, CD45RO-negative and positively selected for CCR7, excluded terminally differentiated effector memory CD45RA+ cells. As concerns this clone: Its target is unknown.

The CDR3 sequence is 15 residues long. Looked up from germline, CDR1 is SEHNR and CDR2 is FQNEAQ (reference sequence). J was trimmed by 0 bases and V by 6 bases; bases with no gene match: 5. Over several immunoSEQ plates, each subset's genomic DNA was distributed in even portions. Clones were sequenced by immunoSEQ multiplex PCR, and TCRdb holds only the in-frame ones, with some missing. The sample lists hundreds of thousands of clones; about 98% were seen once. This TCR derives from a man aged 25 to 40 in good health. J is TRBJ2-1 and V is TRBV7-9; TRBD1 matches at 7 bases. The sample was naive CD8+ T cells sorted from blood. In nucleotides, the CDR3 is TGTGCCAGCAGAGGGGGCGGCAGCTCCTACAATGAGCAGTTCTTC. This sequence encodes CASRGGGSSYNEQFF.